This TCR beta chain was sequenced for a study of shared clonotypes between healthy human individuals. Sequencing used immunoSEQ multiplex PCR; TCRdb keeps in-frame clones, though not all of them. The sample holds over 750,000 clones, about 96% seen once. The CDR3 has 12 amino acids. Trimming took 0 bases from V and 7 from J, leaving 4 bases between them. Germline CDR1 reads MNHNS; CDR2 reads SASEGT. The naive CD8 population came from CD45RO-negative cells selected for CCR7, without terminally differentiated effector memory CD45RA+ cells. Donors comprised only Caucasian adults living in Nashville, Tennessee.

Material: naive CD8+ T cells sorted from blood. This rearrangement joins TRBV6-1 to TRBJ1-5; D is unresolved. The clonotype was recovered from a man aged 30 to 39 in good health. This CDR3 is CASSEASQPQHF. The CDR3 DNA reads TGTGCCAGCAGTGAAGCCTCGCAGCCCCAGCATTTT.